What follows are 21 T cell receptor beta chains derived from one specimen sequenced in a study of blood T cell repertoires in COVID-19. Profiled with immunoSEQ multiplex PCR; TCRdb holds only in-frame clones, not every one. The sample records 87,000 or so clones, 75% to 90% being singletons. Sequencing was carried out using peripheral blood. The receptors originated from a woman of 80 years or more with active or convalescent COVID-19.

V and J are TRBV27 and TRBJ2-3, with D possibly being TRBD2 (6 bases). The V end was cut by 5 bases, the J end by 3 bases, with 27 bases between. Germline V gives CDR1 MNHEY, CDR2 SMNVEV (reference sequence). The CDR3 spans 19 residues. CDR3 bases: TGTGCCAGCAGTCTACTCCGGGTGGTAGCGCGGGAACGAACAGATACGCAGTATTTT. Its protein product is CASSLLRVVARERTDTQYF.

The chain joins TRBV6-5 to TRBJ1-3; TRBD1 agrees at 10 bases. Germline CDR1 MNHEY, CDR2 SVGAGI. J was trimmed by 2 bases and V by 6 bases; bases with no gene match: 4. The CDR3 sequence is 15 residues long. The CDR3 loop is CASRLGTGAGNTIYF. The CDR3 region has the DNA TGTGCCAGCAGGCTAGGGACAGGGGCTGGAAACACCATATATTTT.

The V and J genes are TRBV2 and TRBJ1-5; 8 positions match TRBD1. CDR1 and CDR2 from the germline V gene are SNHLY and FYNNEI. This CDR3 contains 15 residues. V shed 4 bases, J shed 4 bases, and the junction held 6 bases outside the gene matches. The CDR3 nucleotides read TGTGCCAGCAGTGGGGGACAGGAGACAAATCAGCCCCAGCATTTT. It is translated as CASSGGQETNQPQHF.

This clone appeared once. This chain connects TRBV9 to TRBJ1-4; D remains ambiguous. The length of the CDR3 is 15 residues. CDR1 is SGDLS, CDR2 YYNGEE, per germline. Trimming shortened V by 4 bases and J by 8 bases, and 18 bases separated the two germline ends. Written as DNA, the CDR3 is TGTGCCAGCAGCCCTATGTCGGGTCCCGGGGAAAAACTGTTTTTT. As protein: CASSPMSGPGEKLFF.

A note on this clone: Germline and junction disagree at one end, which may indicate a read error. The chain employs TRBV5-6 and TRBJ2-1; 14 bases line up with TRBD2. The CDR3 runs to 14 residues. CDR1 is SGHDT, CDR2 YYEEEE, per germline. The CDR3 region is CASSTPGTSGRSVF. The DNA for the CDR3 is TGTGCCAGCAGCACTCCCGGGACTAGCGGGAGATCGGTCTTC.

This clone has more than one count but fewer than ten. This chain connects TRBV7-9 to TRBJ2-7, with a tentative D call TRBD2 (11 bases). From germline, CDR1 is SEHNR and CDR2 FQNEAQ (reference sequence). V lost 6 bases and J lost 0, with 24 bases in between. The CDR3 covers 18 residues. As DNA, the CDR3 is TGTGCCAGCAGGCGGACAGGGGGGACTAGCGGATCCTCCTACGAGCAGTACTTC. The encoded protein is CASRRTGGTSGSSYEQYF.

This clone was recorded a few times. The chain has TRBV5-1 and TRBJ1-2; 9 bases are a match to TRBD1. The CDR3 runs to 21 residues. The ends lost 0 bases at V and 2 bases at J; junction bases unmatched: 20. Germline values: CDR1 SGHRS, CDR2 YFSETQ. The CDR3 sequence: CASSLDRGLPSLFSLNYGYTF. CDR3 in DNA: TGCGCCAGCAGCTTGGACAGGGGGCTGCCAAGCCTCTTTTCACTAAACTATGGCTACACCTTC.

The chain is built from TRBV2 and TRBJ2-5; D not certain. V shed 6 bases and J shed 0 bases, with 11 bases lying between them. Germline assignment: CDR1 SNHLY and CDR2 FYNNEI. CDR3 length: 14 residues. The CDR3 nucleotides read TGTGCCAGCAGCGATCGGCGGTACCAAGAGACCCAGTACTTC. Amino acids: CASSDRRYQETQYF.

The gene calls are TRBV7-2 and TRBJ2-1; the D is unclear. The CDR3 contains 14 residues. Germline CDR1 reads SGHTA; CDR2 reads FQGNSA. Trimming removed 1 base from V and 3 bases from J, with 7 bases in between. The CDR3 sequence is CASSLDPVYNEQFF. The CDR3 DNA sequence: TGTGCCAGCAGCTTAGACCCGGTCTACAATGAGCAGTTCTTC.

This clone was seen a handful of times. CDR3 nucleotides: TGTGCCAGCAGCTGGGAAGGAGGCTCGCACTATGGCTACACCTTC. It specifies CASSWEGGSHYGYTF. The rearrangement joins TRBV5-5 to TRBJ1-2; D ambiguous. V was trimmed by 3 bases and J by 3 bases, leaving 15 bases between them. This CDR3 contains 15 residues. Germline V CDR1 and CDR2: SGHKS, YYEKEE (reference sequence).

The genes are TRBV2 and TRBJ1-2; possible D gene TRBD1, 5 bases. The V gene's germline CDR1 is SNHLY and CDR2 FYNNEI. The CDR3 loop spans 14 amino acids. V lost 8 bases, J lost 0 bases, and 13 bases lay in between. Here the CDR3 reads CASALGGTNYGYTF. DNA of the CDR3: TGTGCCAGCGCCCTGGGGGGGACTAACTATGGCTACACCTTC.

V is TRBV2 and J is TRBJ2-5; D not resolved. Trimming cost V 5 bases and J 1 base, with 11 bases left between them. Germline CDR1 SNHLY, CDR2 FYNNEI. CDR3 length equals 14 residues. The CDR3 sequence: CASSTEMIQETQYF. Written as DNA, the CDR3 is TGTGCCAGCAGTACCGAGATGATCCAAGAGACCCAGTACTTC.

V gene TRBV5-6 combines with J gene TRBJ2-7; weak D call: TRBD1 (6 bases). Trimming shortened V by 3 bases and J by 0 bases, and 19 bases separated the two germline ends. The CDR3 is 17 residues long. From germline, CDR1 is SGHDT and CDR2 YYEEEE. The CDR3 reads CASSSILRDKLSYEQYF. CDR3 nucleotides: TGTGCCAGCAGCTCGATCCTCCGGGACAAACTCTCCTACGAGCAGTACTTC.

This clone was detected once. V gene TRBV28 combines with J gene TRBJ2-1, with TRBD2 matching over 7 bases. This CDR3 region has 16 residues. The germline CDR1 and CDR2 sequences are MDHEN and SYDVKM. V was pared by 2 bases and J by 3 bases, with 7 bases of the junction left unmatched. The CDR3 reads CASSLGGGGGYNEQFF. Here the CDR3 DNA reads TGTGCCAGCAGTTTAGGCGGTGGGGGGGGCTACAATGAGCAGTTCTTC.

V and J are TRBV7-2 and TRBJ2-1, with a tentative D call TRBD1 (5 bases). The V gene's germline CDR1 is SGHTA and CDR2 FQGNSA. Trimming stripped 5 bases from V and 1 base from J, with 9 bases between. The CDR3 loop spans 14 amino acids. The CDR3 region is CASSPDRSYNEQFF. The CDR3 DNA is TGTGCCAGCAGCCCCGACAGATCCTACAATGAGCAGTTCTTC.

The chain joins TRBV4-3 to TRBJ2-2; tentative D call: TRBD1 (6 bases). This CDR3 is 19 amino acids long. Trimming shortened V by 0 bases and J by 6 bases, and 23 bases separated the two germline ends. CDR1 is LGHNA, CDR2 YSLEER, per germline. CDR3 residues: CASSQEPRLGGGSAGELFF. CDR3 sequence (DNA): TGCGCCAGCAGCCAAGAACCCCGCCTAGGGGGTGGGAGTGCCGGGGAGCTGTTTTTT.

The chain recombines TRBV5-1 with TRBJ2-7; 10 positions match TRBD1. The V segment lost 4 bases and the J segment 4 bases; nucleotides outside the gene matches: 5. The CDR3 has 14 residues. CDR1 and CDR2 (germline): SGHRS, YFSETQ. CDR3 protein: CASSAWTGGYEQYF. In nucleotides, the CDR3 is TGCGCCAGCAGCGCGTGGACAGGGGGATACGAGCAGTACTTC.

The rearrangement uses TRBV4-1 and TRBJ2-7; 8 bases agree with TRBD1. The CDR3 covers 17 residues. Germline V lookup: CDR1 MGHRA, CDR2 YSYEKL. V gave up 0 bases and J gave up 2 bases; unmatched junction bases: 9. The CDR3 bases are TGCGCCAGCAGCCAAGATCGCGTGACAGGGGCCCCCTACGAGCAGTACTTC. As protein: CASSQDRVTGAPYEQYF.

V is TRBV6-5 and J is TRBJ1-4; TRBD1 agrees at 11 bases. CDR1 and CDR2 (germline): MNHEY, SVGAGI. Trimming removed 9 bases from V and 7 bases from J; junction bases left unmatched: 7. The CDR3 is 14 amino acids. The CDR3, as DNA: TGTGCCAGTTGGGCCGGGACAGGGGGTGAAAAACTGTTTTTT. As protein: CASWAGTGGEKLFF.

The chain has TRBV2 and TRBJ1-2; 10 bases agree with TRBD1. The V segment lost 4 bases and the J segment 4 bases; nucleotides outside the gene matches: 6. Germline-derived CDR1 and CDR2 are SNHLY and FYNNEI. The CDR3 contains 15 residues. In nucleotides, the CDR3 is TGTGCCAGCAGTGGACAGGGGGCGCTGAGCTATGGCTACACCTTC. This translates into CASSGQGALSYGYTF.

This CDR3 reads CASSDRRDPSGANVLTF. DNA of the CDR3: TGTGCCAGCAGCGACCGCAGGGATCCCTCTGGGGCCAACGTCCTGACTTTC. The chain couples TRBV7-3 to TRBJ2-6, with D possibly TRBD1 on 5 matching bases. V was clipped by 5 bases and J by 0 bases, with 14 bases between them. The germline CDR1 and CDR2 sequences are SGHTA and FQGTGA. The CDR3 has 17 amino acids.